The source of this T cell receptor (beta chain) is a study of blood T cell repertoires in COVID-19. Study context: Collection of acute and convalescent COVID-19 samples took place in the United States, Italy and Spain. T cells, B-cell-depleted T cells, or PBMCs supplied cDNA or gDNA.

V was clipped by 5 bases and J by 10 bases, with 12 bases between them. There are 13 residues in the CDR3. CDR1 and CDR2 from the germline V gene are MNHEY and SMNVEV (reference sequence). Grouping used clinical history reported by participants in a survey and questionnaire. In the study's own analysis: Reference gene primers were amplified, and this amplification served to estimate nucleated cell counts. Measured with immunoSEQ multiplex PCR; TCRdb has only the in-frame clones, and not every one. V, J and clone size derive from that table, while D and trimming were established from the DNA sequence. This table has around 300,000 clones, about nine tenths appearing once.

Sequences were obtained from PBMCs or T cells enriched from blood (not recorded which). This TCR came from a woman in her 40s who had recovered from COVID-19. V usage is TRBV27 and J usage is TRBJ1-6, with D tentatively TRBD1 (5 bases). CDR3 sequence reads: CASSAGLLSPLHF. The DNA of the CDR3 is TGTGCCAGCAGTGCGGGACTACTCTCACCCCTCCACTTT.